This TCR beta chain was profiled in a study of a mutant IDH1 vaccine in newly diagnosed glioma. Study-wide background: Earlier care involved radiotherapy, temozolomide, or both, and the majority received both.

TCRdb keeps only in-frame clones here, not all; method: immunoSEQ multiplex PCR. The data hold some 52,000 clones, with 75% to 95% observed a single time. Germline CDR1 and CDR2: LGHNA and YNFKEQ. The CDR3 totals 16 residues. Unmatched junction bases numbered 3, after V lost 2 bases and J lost 4 bases. To note about this clone: Its antigen remains unknown.

Noted time point: week 11, during vaccination. Vaccine doses each comprised 300 ug of mutant IDH1 20-mer peptide, with topical imiquimod. Diagnosis in the donors showed new WHO grade 3 or 4 astrocytomas that were IDH1-mutant and ATRX-lost. This specimen consisted of PBMCs, obtained from a glioma patient whose treatment included an IDH1 peptide vaccine. This sequence originates from a man between 45 and 60 years old with glioma. V gene TRBV4-2 combines with J gene TRBJ2-2, with 11 bases fitting TRBD2. In DNA, the CDR3 is TGTGCCAGCAGCCAAACTAGCGGGAGCGGCACCGGGGAGCTGTTTTTT. Translating it yields CASSQTSGSGTGELFF.